Listed below are T cell receptor beta chains from one sample, sequenced in a study of neurological immune-mediated disorders. In TCRdb, the 5' RACE reads were re-called with MiXCR into one record per CDR3 protein. The data contain tens of thousands of distinct CDR3 sequences, roughly 2.5% of them singletons. Sequencing was carried out using PBMCs. The receptors stem from a man in his fifties with multiple sclerosis. Both conserved end residues are part of each CDR3. D genes are given only for firm matches. The listing skips clone size in some rows; elsewhere it reads once, few, many or a size class.

clone_size,v_call,d_call,j_call,cdr3_nt,cdr3_aa
many,TRBV5-1,TRBD1,TRBJ2-7,TGCGCCAGCAGCTTGCCGGGACAGACTTACGAGCAGTACTTC,CASSLPGQTYEQYF
many,TRBV4-2,TRBD2,TRBJ2-1,TGTGCCAGCAGCCAAGACGAGGGACGGGGGGGCGATGAGCAGTTCTTC,CASSQDEGRGGDEQFF
many,TRBV10-3,NA,TRBJ2-3,TGTGCCATCAGTGATTCGCTAGCAACGGTAGATACGCAGTATTTT,CAISDSLATVDTQYF
many,TRBV14,NA,TRBJ1-1,TGTGCCAGCAGCCAAGAGGGGGGGGGAGGCACTGAAGCTTTCTTT,CASSQEGGGGTEAFF
many,TRBV5-6,NA,TRBJ2-6,TGTGCCAGCAGTCGGAGGTATGGCCCAGGAGGCTCTGGGGCCAACGTCCTGACTTTC,CASSRRYGPGGSGANVLTF
many,TRBV14,NA,TRBJ2-3,TGTGCCAGCAGCCGACAAGTCCTTTTGGATACGCAGTATTTT,CASSRQVLLDTQYF
many,TRBV7-2,TRBD2,TRBJ2-1,TGTGCCAGCAGCTTTGGCCTAGCGGGGAACAATGAGCAGTTCTTC,CASSFGLAGNNEQFF
many,TRBV20-1,NA,TRBJ1-2,TGCAGTGCTAGAGCCCTGACAGTTGCTAACTATGGCTACACCTTC,CSARALTVANYGYTF
many,TRBV12-3/TRBV12-4,NA,TRBJ1-3,TGTGCCAGCACCAAGGGACTTCAGACTGGAAACACCATATATTTT,CASTKGLQTGNTIYF
many,TRBV12-3/TRBV12-4,NA,TRBJ1-4,TGTGCCAGCAGTTATGTTCGTAATGAAAAACTGTTTTTT,CASSYVRNEKLFF
NA,TRBV18,TRBD1,TRBJ2-7,TGTGCCAGCTCACCAACGGACAGGGATCCCTACGAGCAGTACTTC,CASSPTDRDPYEQYF
many,TRBV7-2,NA,TRBJ1-5,TGTGCCAGCAGCTTGTCCGTGAGCAATCAGCCCCAGCATTTT,CASSLSVSNQPQHF
many,TRBV5-1,NA,TRBJ2-1,TGCGCCAGCAGCTCGGGACGCCAGGCCGATGAGCAGTTCTTC,CASSSGRQADEQFF
many,TRBV6-5,NA,TRBJ1-2,TGTGCCAGCAGCAGCCTCAGTGGAGACTATGGCTACACCTTC,CASSSLSGDYGYTF
many,TRBV27,NA,TRBJ1-2,TGTGCCAGCAGTTCCCGGGGAGGTGGCTACACCTTC,CASSSRGGGYTF
many,TRBV5-1,NA,TRBJ1-2,TGTGCCAGCAGCCCCCGCACTGATAACTATGGCTACACCTTC,CASSPRTDNYGYTF
many,TRBV5-6,NA,TRBJ1-1,TGTGCCAGCAGCTTGAACCCGGGACTTGGTACTGAAGCTTTCTTT,CASSLNPGLGTEAFF
many,TRBV20-1,TRBD1,TRBJ1-5,TGCAGTGCTAGGAGGGAAACAGGGGCCGGCAATCAGCCCCAGCATTTT,CSARRETGAGNQPQHF
many,TRBV11-2,NA,TRBJ1-2,TGTGCCAGCAGCTTAAGGGAAAGCGGCTACACCTTC,CASSLRESGYTF